The next 14 T cell receptor beta chains were all read from a single sample in a study of Ad26.COV2.S vaccination and SARS-CoV-2 variants. Stated treatment: about 20 received Ad26.COV2.S at low or high dose, single or two shots; five or six received placebo; per-sample allocation not given. Each sample was drawn 63 days after the first injection (of vaccine or placebo). Produced via immunoSEQ multiplex PCR; TCRdb's table is partial and in-frame only. This table holds around 300,000 clones, 70% to 90% found once. The material sequenced was peripheral blood, taken in a trial of Ad26.COV2.S vaccine versus placebo. Receptor source: a person between 18 and 65 years old who received the Ad26.COV2.S COVID-19 vaccine or a placebo.

The chain is built from TRBV11-2 and TRBJ1-1, with 10 bases lining up with TRBD1. J gave up 3 bases and V 1 base, and 2 bases lay outside the gene matches. The CDR3 extends over 15 amino acids. Germline lookup yields CDR1 SGHAT and CDR2 FQNNGV. Written as DNA, the CDR3 is TGTGCCAGCAGCTTAGGACAGGGGGCGGACACTGAAGCTTTCTTT. Translated, it gives CASSLGQGADTEAFF. The whole variable domain, remainder taken from reference TRBV11-2 and TRBJ1-1, is EAGVAQSPRYKIIEKRQSVAFWCNPISGHATLYWYQQILGQGPKLLIQFQNNGVVDDSQLPKDRFSAERLKGVDSTLKIQPAKLEDSAVYLCASSLGQGADTEAFFGQGTRLTVV.

The chain links TRBV5-1 to TRBJ1-6, with a weak D call TRBD1 (5 bases). There are 15 residues in the CDR3. The germline V and J ends were trimmed by 4 bases and 8 bases, with 16 bases remaining between them. Germline V gene data show CDR1 as SGHRS and CDR2 as YFSETQ. CDR3 sequence reads: CASSNAGGAYSPLHF. Written as DNA, the CDR3 is TGCGCCAGCAGCAACGCGGGGGGAGCCTATTCACCCCTCCACTTT.

The chain couples TRBV19 to TRBJ2-4; no firm D call. V gave up 3 bases and J gave up 1 base, with 7 bases separating them. The germline CDR1 and CDR2 sequences are LNHDA and SQIVND (reference sequence). This CDR3 is 14 amino acids long. For the CDR3, the DNA is TGTGCCAGTAGTATGTCGGACGCCAAAAACATTCAGTACTTC. Its translation is CASSMSDAKNIQYF.

This chain links TRBV12-3 or TRBV12-4 with TRBJ1-2; no reliable D call. The CDR3 contains 10 residues. Trimming stripped 3 bases from V and 8 bases from J, with 4 bases between. CDR3 in DNA: TGTGCCAGCAGTTTGTGGGGCTACACCTTC. It translates to CASSLWGYTF.

Turning to this clone: An end of the junction differs from the germline gene, which may be a read error. The chain carries TRBV30 and TRBJ2-5, with D possibly matching TRBD1 (6 bases). The CDR3 is 14 amino acids. Germline lookup yields CDR1 GTSNPN and CDR2 SVGIG (reference sequence). For the CDR3, the DNA is TGTGCCCGGAGCCACAACAGGGTAGGAGAGACCCAGTACTTC. Protein: CARSHNRVGETQYF. Variable domain in full (rest from reference TRBV30 and TRBJ2-5): SQTIHQWPATLVQPVGSPLSLECTVEGTSNPNLYWYRQAAGRGLQLLFYSVGIGQISSEVPQNLSASRPQDRQFILSSKKLLLSDSGFYLCARSHNRVGETQYFGPGTRLLVL.

The CDR3: CASSQDFPDLDGEQYF. Written as DNA, the CDR3 is TGCGCCAGCAGCCAAGATTTCCCGGACCTGGATGGCGAGCAGTACTTC. This chain connects TRBV4-1 to TRBJ2-7; D call uncertain. V lost 0 bases to trimming and J lost 6 bases, with 18 bases between them. Germline values: CDR1 MGHRA, CDR2 YSYEKL. The CDR3 length is 16 residues.

This chain uses TRBV7-9 with TRBJ1-4; D is possibly TRBD1 (6 bases). The CDR3 covers 15 residues. Germline CDR1 is SEHNR and CDR2 is FQNEAQ (reference sequence). V was trimmed by 5 bases and J by 8 bases, leaving 18 bases between them. The CDR3 sequence: CASSAQTGRGEKLFF. Here the CDR3 DNA reads TGTGCCAGCAGCGCACAGACAGGAAGGGGGGAAAAACTGTTTTTT.

This rearrangement joins TRBV18 to TRBJ1-6; D gene unclear. Germline CDR1 is KGHSH and CDR2 is LQKENI. This CDR3 contains 15 residues. The ends were cut back, 2 bases at V and 7 bases at J, with 12 bases in the middle. In nucleotides, the CDR3 is TGTGCCAGCTCACCATCTCTACCGGGGAATTCACCCCTCCACTTT. Translated, it gives CASSPSLPGNSPLHF.

The chain joins TRBV6-8 to TRBJ1-2; 8 positions agree with TRBD1. V was pared by 4 bases and J by 14 bases, with 6 bases of the junction left unmatched. The CDR3 runs to 11 residues. Germline CDR1 reads MNHGY; CDR2 reads SAAAGT. CDR3 nucleotides: TGTGCCAGCAGTTTCGCAGGGACAGGAACCTTC. Protein: CASSFAGTGTF.

For this clone: At one end, the junction sequence differs from germline, possibly due to a read error. The chain employs TRBV7-7 and TRBJ2-3; TRBD1 is a possible D gene (5 bases). The CDR3 is made up of 15 amino acids. Germline V gives CDR1 SSHAT, CDR2 FNYEAQ (reference sequence). The DNA for the CDR3 is TGTGCTAGCAGCTTAGGCCAGGGCCACACAGATACGCAGTATTTT. The encoded protein is CASSLGQGHTDTQYF.

The V gene is TRBV28, the J gene TRBJ2-5, with D tentatively TRBD1 (8 bases). Germline V lookup: CDR1 MDHEN, CDR2 SYDVKM. The CDR3 sequence is 19 residues long. With 4 bases removed from V and 5 bases from J, the gap between germline ends came to 29 bases. CDR3 sequence: CASSSGGRGQRDKRETQYF. Written as DNA, the CDR3 is TGTGCCAGCAGTTCAGGGGGCAGGGGCCAGCGGGATAAAAGGGAGACCCAGTACTTC.

This chain uses TRBV11-3 with TRBJ2-3; D ambiguous. V was pared by 5 bases and J by 2 bases, with 8 bases between. This CDR3 is 13 amino acids long. In germline, CDR1 is SGHNT, CDR2 YENEEA. DNA of the CDR3: TGTGCCAGCAGCGAACTGGCCACAGATACGCAGTATTTT. Encoded protein: CASSELATDTQYF.

CDR3 residues: CAISAGQGDEQFF. Here the CDR3 DNA reads TGTGCCATCAGCGCCGGACAGGGGGATGAGCAGTTCTTC. The rearrangement joins TRBV10-3 to TRBJ2-1; 10 bases line up with TRBD1. The CDR3 runs to 13 residues. Unmatched junction bases numbered 4, after V lost 6 bases and J lost 8 bases. The V gene's germline CDR1 is ENHRY and CDR2 SYGVKD.

This chain links TRBV12-3 or TRBV12-4 with TRBJ2-5; D is undetermined. The CDR3 extends over 13 amino acids. Trimming stripped 3 bases from V and 2 bases from J, with 7 bases between. The CDR3 bases are TGTGCCAGCAGTTTGAGCTTGCAAGAGACCCAGTACTTC. Encoded protein: CASSLSLQETQYF.